One sample yielded the 5 T cell receptor beta chains listed below, sequenced in a study of T cell repertoires in cytomegalovirus infection. No antigen is known for these receptors. TCRdb passed the reads through MiXCR, listing each CDR3 protein once. The data show approximately 500,000 distinct CDR3 sequences, around a third seen once. The sample here was cultured PBMCs, taken from culture after CMV antigen stimulation. Receptors were obtained from a human donor in good health (CMV status not recorded). Some clones in this sample may be carry-over from other donors' samples.

In its sample, this clonotype was seen a few times. The chain couples TRBV5-4 to TRBJ2-1, with D unclear. With 5 bases removed from V and 9 bases from J, the gap between germline ends came to 9 bases. The length of the CDR3 is 11 residues. Per the germline V gene, CDR1 is SGHNT and CDR2 is YYREEE (reference sequence). As DNA, the CDR3 is TGTGCCAGCAGTATACAGTCTGAGCAGTTCTTC. Its protein is CASSIQSEQFF.

This clonotype was picked up a small number of times. The rearrangement links TRBV6-5 to TRBJ2-1; D is possibly TRBD1 or TRBD2 (5 bases each). Deletions cut 1 base from V and 9 bases from J, with 7 bases between. Germline assignment: CDR1 MNHEY and CDR2 SVGAGI. This CDR3 has 12 residues. This CDR3 is CASSYFGGEQFF. The CDR3 DNA follows: TGTGCCAGCAGTTACTTTGGGGGTGAGCAGTTCTTC.

This chain connects TRBV12-3 or TRBV12-4 to TRBJ1-1; 10 bases are a match to TRBD1. The junction had 9 bases not matched to a gene; V was cut back by 3 bases and J by 5 bases. CDR3 size: 16 residues. The CDR3, as DNA: TGTGCCAGCAGTTTGGGCGGGACAGGGGAAAGGACTGAAGCTTTCTTT. Protein sequence: CASSLGGTGERTEAFF.

This clonotype was counted only a few times. V is TRBV7-7 and J is TRBJ2-3; the D gene is possibly TRBD1 (6 bases). The V and J ends lost 5 bases and 3 bases respectively, with 15 bases between them. The CDR3 length is 15 residues. The germline gives CDR1 SSHAT, CDR2 FNYEAQ (reference sequence). CDR3 amino acids: CASSPGQGWTDTQYF. The CDR3 nucleotides read TGTGCCAGCAGCCCGGGTCAGGGGTGGACAGATACGCAGTATTTT.

V and J are TRBV7-9 and TRBJ2-2, with D hard to call. The germline V gene has CDR1 SEHNR and CDR2 FQNEAQ (reference sequence). V was trimmed by 1 base and J by 4 bases, leaving 7 bases between them. The CDR3 extends over 14 amino acids. In nucleotides, the CDR3 is TGTGCCAGCAGCTTAGACAGAACCACCGGGGAGCTGTTTTTT. Residues: CASSLDRTTGELFF. Full variable domain (remainder filled in from reference TRBV7-9 and TRBJ2-2): DTGVSQNPRHKITKRGQNVTFRCDPISEHNRLYWYRQTLGQGPEFLTYFQNEAQLEKSRLLSDRFSAERPKGSFSTLEIQRTEQGDSAMYLCASSLDRTTGELFFGEGSRLTVL.